Listed below are T cell receptor beta chains from one sample, sequenced in a study of blood T cell repertoires in COVID-19. Data came from immunoSEQ multiplex PCR; TCRdb stores just in-frame clones and leaves some out. The sample carries around 160,000 clones, 82% recorded once. Sequenced material: peripheral blood. The receptors stem from a human donor with acute or convalescent COVID-19. The donor label of this sample is uncertain. Both conserved end residues are part of each CDR3. Each record gives: clone size, V gene, J gene, D gene, CDR3 protein, CDR3 DNA. The D gene is left open where the match is weak. Not all rows give a size; the values are once, few, many and, for expanded clones, a class.

.	TRBV2	TRBJ1-3	.	CASSLRGFRSGNTIYF	TGTGCCAGCAGCTTACGGGGGTTCCGATCTGGAAACACCATATATTTT
.	TRBV19	TRBJ1-1	.	CASTSIGNTEAFF	TGTGCCAGTACCTCGATCGGGAACACTGAAGCTTTCTTT
.	TRBV10-3	TRBJ2-3	TRBD2	CAIKSGVPDTQYF	TGTGCCATCAAGAGCGGGGTACCAGATACGCAGTATTTT
.	TRBV2	TRBJ1-2	TRBD1	CASSETGNYGYTF	TGTGCCAGCAGTGAGACAGGGAACTATGGCTACACCTTC
.	TRBV7-8	TRBJ1-5	.	CASSLYYSNQPQHF	TGTGCCAGCAGCCTATACTACTCCAATCAGCCCCAGCATTTT
once	TRBV19	TRBJ2-1	TRBD2	CASRGRASGEKSSYNEQFF	TGTGCCAGTCGTGGGAGGGCTAGCGGGGAAAAAAGCTCCTACAATGAGCAGTTCTTC
.	TRBV7-2	TRBJ2-7	TRBD1	CASSSPGQGGHEQYF	TGTGCCAGCAGCTCACCGGGACAGGGGGGGCACGAGCAGTACTTC
.	TRBV6-5	TRBJ2-7	.	CATQGRGLYEQYF	TGTGCCACCCAGGGGAGGGGACTCTACGAGCAGTACTTC
.	TRBV14	TRBJ2-3	.	CASRQESTDTQYF	TGTGCCAGCAGACAGGAGTCCACAGATACGCAGTATTTT
once	TRBV2	TRBJ1-1	.	CASTMEGIRTEAFF	TGTGCCAGCACGATGGAGGGAATTAGAACTGAAGCTTTCTTT
.	TRBV5-1	TRBJ1-2	TRBD1	CASSGRTGGEDGYTF	TGCGCCAGCAGCGGGCGGACAGGGGGAGAGGATGGCTACACCTTC
.	TRBV4-2	TRBJ2-2	TRBD2	CASSPALGGAGTGELFF	TGTGCCAGCAGCCCAGCCCTCGGGGGGGCTGGCACCGGGGAGCTGTTTTTT
.	TRBV6-6	TRBJ2-3	TRBD2	CASTRGGVGTDTQYF	TGTGCCAGCACCCGGGGGGGGGTTGGCACAGATACGCAGTATTTT
.	TRBV20-1	TRBJ2-5	TRBD2	CSASLLAGYQETQYF	TGCAGTGCTAGTTTACTAGCGGGGTACCAAGAGACCCAGTACTTC
.	TRBV9	TRBJ1-3	.	CASSAQGPNSGNTIYF	TGTGCCAGCAGCGCACAGGGACCGAACTCTGGAAACACCATATATTTT
.	TRBV7-9	TRBJ2-5	.	CASSPRTAQETQYF	TGTGCCAGCAGCCCGCGGACAGCCCAAGAGACCCAGTACTTC
.	TRBV12-3/TRBV12-4	TRBJ1-1	.	CASSSTYTEAFF	TGTGCCAGCAGTTCCACATACACTGAAGCTTTCTTT
.	TRBV5-1	TRBJ2-1	TRBD2	CASSALTSGGANEQFF	TGCGCCAGCAGCGCGCTGACTAGCGGGGGGGCAAATGAGCAGTTCTTC
.	TRBV5-1	TRBJ2-3	TRBD2	CASSSRPGTRAPSSTDTQYF	TGCGCCAGCAGCTCCCGGCCCGGGACTAGAGCACCCTCTAGCACAGATACGCAGTATTTT
.	TRBV7-2	TRBJ1-2	.	CASSRGLNYGYTF	TGTGCCAGCAGCCGAGGACTGAACTATGGCTACACCTTC
.	TRBV4-1	TRBJ2-3	TRBD2	CASSQEGRGRVPLESDTQYF	TGCGCCAGCAGCCAAGAGGGTAGAGGGAGGGTCCCCCTTGAGTCAGATACGCAGTATTTT
.	TRBV11-2	TRBJ2-3	.	CASSLEWRGDTQYF	TGTGCCAGCAGCTTAGAATGGCGGGGAGATACGCAGTATTTT
.	TRBV6-5	TRBJ1-3	.	CASEGNTIYF	TGTGCCAGTGAGGGTAACACCATATATTTT
.	TRBV2	TRBJ1-6	TRBD1	CASMRSGQGSSYNSPLHF	TGTGCCAGCATGCGATCGGGACAGGGGAGCTCCTATAATTCACCCCTCCACTTT
.	TRBV11-2	TRBJ1-4	.	CASSSSRSDNEKLFF	TGTGCCAGCAGCTCTTCGCGAAGCGATAATGAAAAACTGTTTTTT
.	TRBV5-1	TRBJ1-5	.	CASSLEGDSNQPQHF	TGCGCCAGCAGCTTGGAGGGGGATAGCAATCAGCCCCAGCATTTT
.	TRBV5-8	TRBJ1-2	.	CASSLIGGREGYTF	TGTGCCAGCAGCTTGATTGGGGGCAGAGAGGGCTACACCTTC
.	TRBV7-9	TRBJ1-1	TRBD1	CASSYGQAGDEAFF	TGTGCCAGCAGCTACGGACAGGCGGGTGATGAAGCTTTCTTT
.	TRBV6-6	TRBJ2-3	TRBD1	CASSIGDRGRDTQYF	TGTGCCAGCAGCATCGGGGACAGGGGGAGAGATACGCAGTATTTT
.	TRBV4-2	TRBJ2-5	TRBD1	CASSQDPAGRGQETQYF	TGTGCCAGCAGCCAAGATCCAGCCGGCAGGGGGCAAGAGACCCAGTACTTC
.	TRBV4-2	TRBJ2-1	.	CASSQDRSRRRSSYNEQFF	TGTGCCAGCAGCCAAGATAGGAGTCGACGGAGAAGCTCCTACAATGAGCAGTTCTTC
.	TRBV12-2	TRBJ2-1	.	CASRSGLAVPNEQFF	TGTGCAAGTCGCTCCGGACTAGCGGTTCCCAATGAGCAGTTCTTC
.	TRBV6-2/TRBV6-3	TRBJ1-6	.	CASSYDTAGSPLHF	TGTGCCAGCAGTTATGACACGGCGGGTTCACCCCTCCACTTT
few	TRBV5-1	TRBJ1-3	.	CASSTGTSSGNTIYF	TGCGCCAGCAGCACCGGGACAAGCTCTGGAAACACCATATATTTT
.	TRBV23-1	TRBJ1-1	TRBD1	CASSSQWDRGTEAFF	TGCGCCAGCAGTAGTCAATGGGACAGGGGCACTGAAGCTTTCTTT
.	TRBV6-4	TRBJ1-6	TRBD1	CASSVSGQGNSPLHF	TGTGCCAGCAGTGTATCAGGACAGGGGAATTCACCCCTCCACTTT
.	TRBV5-4	TRBJ1-3	.	CASSLEDRRNTIYF	TGTGCCAGCAGCTTGGAGGACAGACGAAACACCATATATTTT
.	TRBV25-1	TRBJ1-1	TRBD1	CASSGQDRGRAFF	TGTGCCAGCAGTGGACAGGACAGGGGCAGAGCTTTCTTT
once	TRBV11-2	TRBJ2-1	TRBD2	CASSLNLPGLAGGPEQFF	TGTGCCAGCAGCTTAAATTTACCGGGACTAGCGGGGGGGCCTGAGCAGTTCTTC
.	TRBV29-1	TRBJ1-2	.	CSVEDRSSFYGYTF	TGCAGCGTTGAAGATCGTAGCAGCTTCTATGGCTACACCTTC
.	TRBV7-6	TRBJ1-6	.	CASSPTFQDRNYNSPLHF	TGTGCCAGCAGTCCAACATTTCAGGACAGAAACTATAATTCACCCCTCCACTTT
.	TRBV12-3/TRBV12-4	TRBJ1-2	TRBD1	CASTTTGFTF	TGTGCCAGCACCACGACAGGGTTCACCTTC
.	TRBV7-2	TRBJ1-2	TRBD1	CASSSPGTGGFANYGYTF	TGTGCCAGCAGCTCCCCCGGGACAGGGGGCTTTGCTAACTATGGCTACACCTTC
.	TRBV2	TRBJ2-4	.	CASSYARDTVAKNIQYF	TGTGCCAGCAGTTACGCTCGGGACACTGTAGCCAAAAACATTCAGTACTTC
.	TRBV7-2	TRBJ1-5	.	CASSTDSTGRHQPQHF	TGTGCCAGCAGCACAGACTCGACAGGTAGACATCAGCCCCAGCATTTT
.	TRBV11-3	TRBJ1-6	.	CASSLDIIEGENSPLHF	TGTGCCAGCAGCTTAGATATTATAGAGGGGGAAAATTCACCCCTCCACTTT
.	TRBV5-4	TRBJ2-5	.	CASSLGKGLLKTQYF	TGTGCCAGCAGCTTGGGCAAAGGACTACTTAAGACCCAGTACTTC
.	TRBV5-5	TRBJ2-1	.	CASSLAQGAPRDEQFF	TGTGCCAGCAGCTTGGCCCAAGGGGCTCCTCGTGATGAGCAGTTCTTC
.	TRBV2	TRBJ1-2	TRBD1	CATRTGPNYGYTF	TGTGCCACTAGGACAGGGCCCAACTATGGCTACACCTTC
.	TRBV11-2	TRBJ1-1	.	CASSSGGGARVVTEAFF	TGTGCCAGCAGCTCCGGAGGCGGGGCCCGGGTGGTGACTGAAGCTTTCTTT
.	TRBV9	TRBJ2-2	.	CASSVAPRGGELFF	TGTGCCAGCAGCGTAGCACCCCGGGGCGGGGAGCTGTTTTTT